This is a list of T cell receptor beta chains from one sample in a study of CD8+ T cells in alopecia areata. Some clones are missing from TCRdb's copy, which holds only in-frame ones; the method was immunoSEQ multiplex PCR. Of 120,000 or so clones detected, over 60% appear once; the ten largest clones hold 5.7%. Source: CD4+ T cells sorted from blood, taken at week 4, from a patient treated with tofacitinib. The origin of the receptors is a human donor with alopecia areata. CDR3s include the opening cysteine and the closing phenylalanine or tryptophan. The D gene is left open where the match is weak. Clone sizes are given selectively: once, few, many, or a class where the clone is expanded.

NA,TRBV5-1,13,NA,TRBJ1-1,TGCGCCGGCAGCTTCGGCAGGGACACTGAAGCTTTCTTT,CAGSFGRDTEAFF
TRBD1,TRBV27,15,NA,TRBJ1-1,TGTGCCAGCAGTTTTAGACAGGGATTGAACACTGAAGCTTTCTTT,CASSFRQGLNTEAFF
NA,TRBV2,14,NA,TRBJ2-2,TGTGCCAGCAGCTGGACCCTTGACGCCGGGGAGCTGTTTTTT,CASSWTLDAGELFF
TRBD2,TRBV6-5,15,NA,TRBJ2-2,TGTGCCAGCAGTTTAAACGGGAGGGATGCCGGGGAGCTGTTTTTT,CASSLNGRDAGELFF
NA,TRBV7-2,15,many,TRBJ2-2,TGTGCCAGCCGACGCTACGGGTCGCCCACCGGGGAGCTGTTTTTT,CASRRYGSPTGELFF
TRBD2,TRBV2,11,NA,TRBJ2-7,TGTGCCAGCGGCGGGAGCTACGAGCAGTACTTC,CASGGSYEQYF
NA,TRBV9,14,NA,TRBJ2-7,TGTGCCAGCAGCGTAGCAGCGGAGCCCTACGAGCAGTACTTC,CASSVAAEPYEQYF
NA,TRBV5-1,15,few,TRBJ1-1,TGCGCCAGCAGCTATCCGGGCTCTAGGAACACTGAAGCTTTCTTT,CASSYPGSRNTEAFF
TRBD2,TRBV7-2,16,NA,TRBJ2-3,TGTGCCAGCAGCTTAGGACTAGCGGGAGCTGCAGATACGCAGTATTTT,CASSLGLAGAADTQYF
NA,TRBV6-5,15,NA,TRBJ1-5,TGTGCCAGCAAAATCGACGCCGCCTCCAATCAGCCCCAGCATTTT,CASKIDAASNQPQHF
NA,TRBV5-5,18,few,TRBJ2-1,TGTGCCAGCAGCTTGATGGGATCGACAGGGGAGGGTCACAATGAGCAGTTCTTC,CASSLMGSTGEGHNEQFF
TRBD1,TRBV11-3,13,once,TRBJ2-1,TGTGCCAGCAGCCTGGACAGGTCGAATGAGCAGTTCTTC,CASSLDRSNEQFF
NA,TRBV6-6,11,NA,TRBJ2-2,TGTGCCAGCTCCCCCCCCGGGGAGCTGTTTTTT,CASSPPGELFF
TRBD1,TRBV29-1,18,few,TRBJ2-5,TGCAGCGTTGAGGGCTTAGGGCAGGGGGCGCGTGAAGGAGAGACCCAGTACTTC,CSVEGLGQGAREGETQYF
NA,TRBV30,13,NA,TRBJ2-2,NA,CAWSVQFFGELFF
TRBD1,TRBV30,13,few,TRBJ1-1,TGTGCCGCCCAGACAGGGGCGAACACTGAAGCTTTCTTT,CAAQTGANTEAFF
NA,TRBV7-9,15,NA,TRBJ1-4,TGTGCCAGCAGCTTAATCAGGGCCCTGGATGAAAAACTGTTTTTT,CASSLIRALDEKLFF
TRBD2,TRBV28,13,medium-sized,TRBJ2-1,TGTGCCAGCAGATTAGCGGGAGACAATGAGCAGTTCTTC,CASRLAGDNEQFF
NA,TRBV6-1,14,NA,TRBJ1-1,TGTGCCAGCAGGGGAACAGACGTCAGCCCTGAAGCTTTCTTT,CASRGTDVSPEAFF
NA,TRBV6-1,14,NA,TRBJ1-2,TGTGCCAGCAGAAACGCGAGGCCGGAGGATGGCTACACCTTC,CASRNARPEDGYTF
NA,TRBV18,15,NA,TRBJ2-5,TGTGCCAGCTCACCACCGGGGGGCGGTATGGAGACCCAGTACTTC,CASSPPGGGMETQYF
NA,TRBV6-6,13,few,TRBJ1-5,TGTGCCAGCAGTCCAGGGTCTAATCAGCCCCAGCATTTT,CASSPGSNQPQHF
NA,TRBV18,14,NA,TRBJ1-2,TGTGCCAGCTCACCACCCCGGGGTTTGGTTGGCTACACCTTC,CASSPPRGLVGYTF
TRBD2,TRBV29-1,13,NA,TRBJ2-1,TGCAGCGGTGCGGGAGTGCCATACAATGAGCAGTTCTTC,CSGAGVPYNEQFF
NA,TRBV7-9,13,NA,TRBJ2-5,TGTGCCAGCAGCTTCCCCCCACAAGAGACCCAGTACTTC,CASSFPPQETQYF
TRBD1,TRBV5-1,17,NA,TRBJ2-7,TGCGCCAGCAGCTTGGATCCCCCGGGTGGACAGGGTAACGAGCAGTACTTC,CASSLDPPGGQGNEQYF
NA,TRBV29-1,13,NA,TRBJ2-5,TGCAGCGTCTCCACAGGGCCGGGAGAGACCCAGTACTTC,CSVSTGPGETQYF
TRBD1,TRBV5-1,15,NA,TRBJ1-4,TGCGCCAGCGGAACAGGGGCGACAACTAATGAAAAACTGTTTTTT,CASGTGATTNEKLFF
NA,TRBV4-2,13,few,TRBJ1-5,TGTGCCAGCAGCCGGAACCGCAATCAGCCCCAGCATTTT,CASSRNRNQPQHF
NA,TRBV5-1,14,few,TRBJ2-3,TGCGCCAGCAGCCTGTGGAGGGTCACAGATACGCAGTATTTT,CASSLWRVTDTQYF
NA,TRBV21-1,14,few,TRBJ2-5,TGTGCCAGCAGCAAAGGAGGAGGGAGGGAGACCCAGTACTTC,CASSKGGGRETQYF
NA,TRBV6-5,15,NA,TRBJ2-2,TGTGCCAGCCAAGACTGGGATGCGAACACCGGGGAGCTGTTTTTT,CASQDWDANTGELFF
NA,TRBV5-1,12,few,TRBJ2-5,TGCGCCAGCAGCTTGTACCAAGAGACCCAGTACTTC,CASSLYQETQYF
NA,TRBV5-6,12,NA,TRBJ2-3,TGTGCCAGCAGCTTGAGGGGAGATACACAGTATTTT,CASSLRGDTQYF
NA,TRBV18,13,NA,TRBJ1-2,TGTGCCAGCTCAGCGAACCATAACTATGGCTACACCTTC,CASSANHNYGYTF
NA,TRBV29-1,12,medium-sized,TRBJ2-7,TGCAGCGTTACAGGAGACTCCTACGAGCAGTACTTC,CSVTGDSYEQYF
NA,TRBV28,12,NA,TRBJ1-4,TGTGCCACCTCCAGTACGAAGGGCAAACTGTTTTTT,CATSSTKGKLFF
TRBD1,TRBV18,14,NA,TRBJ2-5,TGTGCCAGCTCACCAGCTACAGGGGGAGAGACCCAGTACTTC,CASSPATGGETQYF
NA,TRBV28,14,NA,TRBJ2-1,TGTGCCAGCAGGTTGTCCGGGCCCACGGGGGAGCAGTTCTTC,CASRLSGPTGEQFF
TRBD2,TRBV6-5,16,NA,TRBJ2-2,TGTGCCAGCAGTTACTCTCCTAGCGGGAGTACCGGGGAGCTGTTTTTT,CASSYSPSGSTGELFF
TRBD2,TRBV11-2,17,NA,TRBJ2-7,TGTGCCAGCAGCTTACTCCCGGTCCGAGCGGGAGGATTCGAGCAGTACTTC,CASSLLPVRAGGFEQYF
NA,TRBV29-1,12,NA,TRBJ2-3,TGCAGCGTTGGGCTAACTTCCTATACGCAGTATTTT,CSVGLTSYTQYF
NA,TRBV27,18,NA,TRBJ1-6,TGTGCCAGCAGTTGGGACCCCCGACGGGGGGCAGGCAATTCACCCCTCCACTTT,CASSWDPRRGAGNSPLHF
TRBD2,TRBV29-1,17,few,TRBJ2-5,TGCAGCGTTGGCTTGTTGACTAGCGGGAGGGCCCAAGAGACCCAGTACTTC,CSVGLLTSGRAQETQYF
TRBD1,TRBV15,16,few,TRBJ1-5,TGTGCCACCAGCAGGCCCGGACAGGGCCTCAATCAGCCCCAGCATTTT,CATSRPGQGLNQPQHF
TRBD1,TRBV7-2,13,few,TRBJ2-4,TGTGCCAGCAGCCCTGGACAGGGGGTCATTCAGTACTTC,CASSPGQGVIQYF
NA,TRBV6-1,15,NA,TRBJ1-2,TGTGCCAGCAGTGCAAGTCCACAGGGATTCTATGGCTACACCTTC,CASSASPQGFYGYTF
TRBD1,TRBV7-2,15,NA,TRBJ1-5,TGTGCCAGCAGCTTGGACAGGGTTCGCAATCAGCCCCAGCATTTT,CASSLDRVRNQPQHF
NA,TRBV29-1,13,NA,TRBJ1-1,TGCAGCGTTGAAATGTGGGAAAACACTGAAGCTTTCTTT,CSVEMWENTEAFF
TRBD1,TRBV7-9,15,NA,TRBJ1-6,TGTGCCAGCAGCTTAGGGGGACAGAATAATTCACCCCTCCACTTT,CASSLGGQNNSPLHF
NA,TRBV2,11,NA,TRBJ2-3,TGTGCCAGCGATAGGACAGATACGCAGTATTTT,CASDRTDTQYF
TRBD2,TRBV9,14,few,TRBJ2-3,TGTGCCAGCAGTATGACTAGCGGAACAGATACGCAGTATTTT,CASSMTSGTDTQYF
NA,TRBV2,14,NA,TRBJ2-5,TGTGCCAGCAGTGAAGGGACAGTCCAAGAGACCCAGTACTTC,CASSEGTVQETQYF
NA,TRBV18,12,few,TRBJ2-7,TGTGCCAGCTCACCAGCATCCTACGAGCAGTACTTC,CASSPASYEQYF
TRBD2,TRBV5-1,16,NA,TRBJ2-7,TGCGCCAGCAGCCCCACTCTAGCGGAGGGGATCTACGAGCAGTACTTC,CASSPTLAEGIYEQYF
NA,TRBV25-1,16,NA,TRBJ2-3,TGTGCCAGCAGTGAATCGGGGCGGGACTTCGTCAGTACGCAGTATTTT,CASSESGRDFVSTQYF
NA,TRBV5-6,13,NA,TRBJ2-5,TGTGCCAGCAGCTTAAGTACCCAAGAGACCCAGTACTTC,CASSLSTQETQYF
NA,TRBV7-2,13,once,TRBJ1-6,TGTGCCAGCAGCCCCGATTATAATTCACCCCTCCACTTT,CASSPDYNSPLHF
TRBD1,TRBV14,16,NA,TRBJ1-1,TGTGCCAGCAGCCCAGGGACAGGGGTTATGAACACTGAAGCTTTCTTT,CASSPGTGVMNTEAFF